Shown below are 29 T cell receptor beta chains from a single sample sequenced in a study of post-analysis software for immune sequencing data. Study findings and constraints: Patients carried five TRBV segments more frequently than controls did, and TRBV5-6, TRBV5-1 and TRBV20-1 were among them.

Their antigens remain unidentified. Built from TCR beta cDNA, the libraries had unique molecular identifiers in them. Each CDR3 protein gets one entry after TCRdb re-called the PCR reads with MiXCR. The sample includes roughly 570,000 distinct CDR3 sequences, approximately 34% of them seen just once. The sample taken for sequencing was blood. The receptors derive from a girl younger than 18 with multiple sclerosis.

This clonotype was seen ten or more times. V gene TRBV5-1 combines with J gene TRBJ2-3; 9 bases are a match to TRBD2. This CDR3 contains 17 residues. V lost 4 bases, J lost 5 bases, and 14 bases stayed unmatched. Looked up from germline, CDR1 is SGHRS and CDR2 is YFSETQ. The CDR3: CASSRLRSGGQGDTQYF. CDR3 nucleotide sequence: TGCGCCAGCAGCCGCCTCCGGAGCGGGGGGCAGGGAGATACGCAGTATTTT.

This clonotype was seen more than once but under ten times. V and J are TRBV15 and TRBJ2-1; 8 bases line up with TRBD1. This CDR3 is 16 amino acids long. With V trimmed by 0 bases and J by 7 bases, 8 bases remained unmatched. Germline V gene sequence: CDR1 LNHNV, CDR2 YYDKDF (reference sequence). As DNA, the CDR3 is TGTGCCACCAGCAGAGAAAGACAGGGGCTGGGGAATGAGCAGTTCTTC. As protein: CATSRERQGLGNEQFF. Filled out from reference TRBV15 and TRBJ2-1, the complete variable domain reads DAMVIQNPRYQVTQFGKPVTLSCSQTLNHNVMYWYQQKSSQAPKLLFHYYDKDFNNEADTPDNFQSRRPNTSFCFLDIRSPGLGDTAMYLCATSRERQGLGNEQFFGPGTRLTVL.

The chain recombines TRBV5-1 with TRBJ1-4; D is possibly TRBD1 (6 bases). Germline V CDR1 and CDR2: SGHRS, YFSETQ. V dropped 4 bases and J dropped 3 bases, with 16 bases sitting between them. The CDR3 runs 16 residues. The CDR3 reads CASSQWTGAANEKLFF. The CDR3 DNA reads TGCGCCAGCAGCCAATGGACGGGGGCGGCTAATGAAAAACTGTTTTTT.

The chain employs TRBV20-1 and TRBJ2-5, with TRBD2 matching 11 bases. The germline V gene has CDR1 DFQATT and CDR2 SNEGSKA (reference sequence). The CDR3 has 13 residues. Unmatched junction bases numbered 1, after V lost 4 bases and J lost 3 bases. CDR3 in DNA: TGCAGTGCTATACTAGCGGGGGAAGAGACCCAGTACTTC. Its translation: CSAILAGEETQYF.

This clonotype was counted between two and nine times. V and J are TRBV3-1 and TRBJ2-1, with a tentative D call TRBD2 (5 bases). This CDR3 region has 13 residues. CDR1 LGHDT and CDR2 YNNKEL come from the germline V gene (reference sequence). V gave up 7 bases and J gave up 8 bases, with 15 bases separating them. The CDR3 spells CASTYGMRDEQFF. The CDR3 DNA reads as TGTGCCAGCACCTATGGTATGCGGGATGAGCAGTTCTTC.

The chain has TRBV29-1 and TRBJ2-3; 7 bases agree with TRBD1. V lost 6 bases, J lost 2 bases, and 5 bases stayed unmatched. Germline V gives CDR1 SQVTM, CDR2 ANQGSEA. The CDR3 sequence is 13 residues long. In nucleotides, the CDR3 is TGCAGCGTGACAGGGTTTGACACAGATACGCAGTATTTT. It specifies CSVTGFDTDTQYF.

This clonotype was seen ten or more times. The chain uses TRBV29-1 and TRBJ2-7; no definite D call. CDR3 length: 15 amino acids. Deletions cut 3 bases from V and 6 bases from J, with 21 bases between. Germline values: CDR1 SQVTM, CDR2 ANQGSEA. In DNA form, the CDR3 reads TGCAGCGTTGAGGTTGGGTCAGGTGTGGTTACCGAGCAGTACTTC. Its protein product is CSVEVGSGVVTEQYF.

There are a few counts of this clonotype. The chain recombines TRBV10-3 with TRBJ2-7; D is unclear. CDR1 and CDR2 from the germline V gene are ENHRY and SYGVKD. Trimming left V 2 bases short and J 0 bases short, with 8 bases between. CDR3 length: 14 residues. The CDR3 bases are TGTGCCATCAGTGAGCCCGACAACTCCTACGAGCAGTACTTC. Translation: CAISEPDNSYEQYF.

The CDR3 sequence is CSVEDQGNYGYTF. CDR3 nucleotides: TGCAGCGTTGAAGATCAGGGGAACTATGGCTACACCTTC. V usage is TRBV29-1 and J usage is TRBJ1-2, with D tentatively TRBD1 (6 bases). Deletions cut 0 bases from V and 2 bases from J, with 7 bases between. Looked up from germline, CDR1 is SQVTM and CDR2 is ANQGSEA. This CDR3 region has 13 residues. Looking up the rest from reference TRBV29-1 and TRBJ1-2 gives the full variable domain: SAVISQKPSRDICQRGTSLTIQCQVDSQVTMMFWYRQQPGQSLTLIATANQGSEATYESGFVIDKFPISRPNLTFSTLTVSNMSPEDSSIYLCSVEDQGNYGYTFGSGTRLTVV.

The gene calls are TRBV20-1 and TRBJ2-2, with 13 bases fitting TRBD2. Germline V gene lookup returns CDR1 DFQATT and CDR2 SNEGSKA (reference sequence). The CDR3 covers 14 residues. The V gene end was trimmed by 2 bases and the J gene end by 15 bases; junction bases not matched to a gene: 9. The CDR3 DNA sequence: TGCAGTGCTAGAATCACGGGACTAGCGGGGAGGGTGTTTTTT. Translated: CSARITGLAGRVFF.

The count of this clonotype is one. The chain uses TRBV7-9 and TRBJ2-5; D possibly uses TRBD1 or TRBD2 (5 bases each). This CDR3 is 17 amino acids long. Germline assignment: CDR1 SEHNR and CDR2 FQNEAQ (reference sequence). With 4 bases removed from V and 5 bases from J, the gap between germline ends came to 23 bases. The CDR3 reads CASSYGVGAPEGETQYF. The CDR3 DNA is TGTGCCAGCAGCTATGGGGTCGGGGCCCCCGAGGGCGAGACCCAGTACTTC. The full variable domain, rest sourced from reference TRBV7-9 and TRBJ2-5, is DTGVSQNPRHKITKRGQNVTFRCDPISEHNRLYWYRQTLGQGPEFLTYFQNEAQLEKSRLLSDRFSAERPKGSFSTLEIQRTEQGDSAMYLCASSYGVGAPEGETQYFGPGTRLLVL.

The rearrangement links TRBV6-5 to TRBJ2-7, with D perhaps TRBD2 (7 bases). Trimming shortened V by 5 bases and J by 5 bases, and 13 bases separated the two germline ends. The CDR3 is 13 residues long. Germline assignment: CDR1 MNHEY and CDR2 SVGAGI. The CDR3 region has the DNA TGTGCCAGCAGTAGGGGGGAGGGGAACGAGCAGTACTTC. The encoded protein is CASSRGEGNEQYF.

The chain is built from TRBV4-2 and TRBJ2-1; TRBD2 matches 9 bases. The trim removed 4 bases at V and 6 bases at J, leaving 10 bases unmatched. Germline CDR1 reads LGHNA; CDR2 reads YNFKEQ. This CDR3 contains 16 residues. The CDR3: CASSPTGGGAGNEQFF. Written as DNA, the CDR3 is TGTGCCAGCAGCCCCACGGGCGGGGGGGCTGGCAATGAGCAGTTCTTC.

The table lists this clonotype with a few counts. This chain links TRBV5-5 with TRBJ2-1; D is possibly TRBD2 (6 bases). The V gene's germline CDR1 is SGHKS and CDR2 YYEKEE (reference sequence). Deletions cut 4 bases from V and 9 bases from J, with 11 bases between. CDR3 size: 12 residues. CDR3 region: CASSLLALEQFF. Here the CDR3 DNA reads TGTGCCAGCAGCCTTCTAGCGCTTGAGCAGTTCTTC.

This clonotype was seen a few times. The J gene is TRBJ1-1, the V gene TRBV7-8; the D gene is possibly TRBD1 (6 bases). CDR1 and CDR2 (germline): SGHVS, FQNEAQ. V was trimmed by 1 base and J by 0 bases, leaving 15 bases between them. This CDR3 contains 17 residues. The CDR3 loop reads CASSLVLGQYLNTEAFF. The CDR3 DNA reads as TGTGCCAGCAGCTTAGTTTTAGGACAGTACTTGAACACTGAAGCTTTCTTT.

Only one count was recorded for this clonotype. The chain carries TRBV3-1 and TRBJ2-3; D is perhaps TRBD2 (6 bases). V was clipped by 0 bases and J by 7 bases, with 11 bases between them. There are 14 residues in the CDR3. Germline CDR1 is LGHDT and CDR2 is YNNKEL (reference sequence). CDR3 in DNA: TGTGCCAGCAGCCAAGAGGGGGGAGTGAATACGCAGTATTTT. Its protein product is CASSQEGGVNTQYF.

The V call is TRBV20-1, the J call TRBJ2-7; D may be TRBD1 (5 bases). The germline V gene encodes CDR1 DFQATT and CDR2 SNEGSKA (reference sequence). CDR3 length: 13 amino acids. The V end lost 3 bases, the J end lost 6 bases, and 15 bases lay between the germline ends. The CDR3 region has the DNA TGCAGTGCTAGGCCCCCCTCAGGGCTCGAGCAGTACTTC. This translates into CSARPPSGLEQYF.

Concerning this clonotype itself: One end of the junction fails to match germline, which may point to a read error. The rearrangement uses TRBV2 and TRBJ2-3, with D tentatively TRBD2 (6 bases). This CDR3 comprises 15 residues. Germline CDR1 and CDR2: SNHLY and FYNNEI. The CDR3 region is CASSDGGASTGTQYF. CDR3 nucleotide sequence: TGTGCCAGCAGTGACGGAGGGGCTAGCACAGGTACGCAGTATTTT.

V usage is TRBV27 and J usage is TRBJ2-3; maybe TRBD1 (6 bases). V lost 6 bases and J lost 3, with 16 bases in between. CDR3 length: 15 amino acids. CDR1 and CDR2 (germline): MNHEY, SMNVEV (reference sequence). The CDR3 nucleotides read TGTGCCAGCAGAGGACCGGGACACTCTACAGATACGCAGTATTTT. Translated: CASRGPGHSTDTQYF.

This clonotype was picked up many times. The rearrangement joins TRBV12-3 or TRBV12-4 to TRBJ2-4; D might be TRBD1 or TRBD2, each matching 5 bases. Trimming shortened V by 6 bases and J by 9 bases, and 18 bases separated the two germline ends. The CDR3 is made up of 14 amino acids. The DNA for the CDR3 is TGTGCCAGCAGCTTTGTCGGGGCACAGAGCATTCAGTACTTC. It codes for CASSFVGAQSIQYF.

This clonotype has a handful of counts. V usage is TRBV7-8 and J usage is TRBJ2-5; 10 bases are shared with TRBD2. The germline V gene has CDR1 SGHVS and CDR2 FQNEAQ. Trimming removed 0 bases from V and 4 bases from J; junction bases left unmatched: 8. The CDR3 length is 17 residues. The CDR3: CASSLALAGGTGETQYF. The CDR3 nucleotides read TGTGCCAGCAGCTTAGCCTTAGCGGGGGGCACGGGAGAGACCCAGTACTTC.

This sequence joins TRBV14 and TRBJ2-7, with D perhaps matching TRBD1 (6 bases). CDR1 and CDR2 from the germline V gene are SGHDN and FVKESK. Trimming left V 5 bases short and J 1 base short, with 15 bases between. The CDR3 is made up of 15 amino acids. The DNA of the CDR3 is TGTGCCAGCAGCTCCACCAGGGGTCGGTCCTACGAGCAGTACTTC. Its protein product is CASSSTRGRSYEQYF. The full variable domain, with the rest looked up from reference TRBV14 and TRBJ2-7, is EAGVTQFPSHSVIEKGQTVTLRCDPISGHDNLYWYRRVMGKEIKFLLHFVKESKQDESGMPNNRFLAERTGGTYSTLKVQPAELEDSGVYFCASSSTRGRSYEQYFGPGTRLTVT.

V gene TRBV5-6 combines with J gene TRBJ2-4; 8 bases line up with TRBD2. Germline loops: CDR1 SGHDT, CDR2 YYEEEE. The trim removed 4 bases at V and 2 bases at J, leaving 8 bases unmatched. CDR3 length: 16 amino acids. The CDR3 DNA sequence: TGTGCCAGCAGCCCCGGCGGGGGGTGGCCCAAAAACATTCAGTACTTC. This encodes CASSPGGGWPKNIQYF. Using reference TRBV5-6 and TRBJ2-4 for the parts outside the CDR3, the full variable domain is DAGVTQSPTHLIKTRGQQVTLRCSPKSGHDTVSWYQQALGQGPQFIFQYYEEEERQRGNFPDRFSGHQFPNYSSELNVNALLLGDSALYLCASSPGGGWPKNIQYFGAGTRLSVL.

This clonotype has a handful of counts. J is TRBJ1-2 and V is TRBV6-5; D not resolved. This CDR3 region has 15 residues. Germline values: CDR1 MNHEY, CDR2 SVGAGI. The V gene lost 6 bases and the J gene lost 7 bases, with 21 bases spanning the gap. The CDR3 loop reads CASRPPVGSKGGYTF. DNA of the CDR3: TGTGCCAGCAGGCCCCCGGTCGGCAGCAAGGGTGGCTACACCTTC.

This clonotype was recorded many times. The CDR3 sequence is CASSKGLAGGPGSYNEQFF. The CDR3 bases are TGTGCCAGTAGTAAGGGACTAGCGGGGGGGCCTGGCTCCTACAATGAGCAGTTCTTC. The genes are TRBV19 and TRBJ2-1, with 16 bases aligning to TRBD2. Germline V lookup: CDR1 LNHDA, CDR2 SQIVND (reference sequence). The CDR3 runs to 19 residues. With 4 bases clipped from V and 0 bases from J, the junction kept 6 bases outside the gene matches.

This clonotype was seen more than once but under ten times. This chain links TRBV4-2 with TRBJ2-7; D might be TRBD1 or TRBD2, each matching 5 bases. CDR1 and CDR2 from the germline V gene are LGHNA and YNFKEQ. Trimming took 0 bases from V and 2 from J, leaving 11 bases between them. This CDR3 has 15 amino acids. The DNA of the CDR3 is TGTGCCAGCAGCCAAGAAGAGGGGCAGGCCTACGAGCAGTACTTC. The encoded protein is CASSQEEGQAYEQYF.

V and J are TRBV5-1 and TRBJ2-4; possible D gene TRBD2, 6 bases. The J call may be wrong; the DNA end is better matched by TRBJ2-5. The CDR3 sequence is 15 residues long. CDR1 is SGHRS and CDR2 is YFSETQ in the germline V gene. The CDR3 here is CASSWDFDAQETQYF. The CDR3 DNA reads TGCGCCAGCAGTTGGGACTTCGATGCCCAGGAGACCCAGTACTTC.

This clonotype was counted only a few times. The V and J genes are TRBV3-1 and TRBJ1-4; 7 positions agree with TRBD1. Germline V lookup: CDR1 LGHDT, CDR2 YNNKEL (reference sequence). Losses at the gene ends were 4 bases for V and 4 bases for J; bases not matched to a gene: 9. The CDR3 sequence is 16 residues long. CDR3 nucleotides: TGTGCCAGCAGCCCGGGAAACAGGGGCCTTAATGAAAAACTGTTTTTT. It codes for CASSPGNRGLNEKLFF.

This chain uses TRBV20-1 with TRBJ2-4, with D maybe TRBD2 (5 bases). Near its end, the DNA agrees better with TRBJ2-7, so the J call may be wrong. Germline V gene data show CDR1 as DFQATT and CDR2 as SNEGSKA (reference sequence). The CDR3 loop spans 13 amino acids. Written as DNA, the CDR3 is TGCAGTGCTCACCGGACTGGTTACTACGAGCAGTACTTC. Protein sequence: CSAHRTGYYEQYF.